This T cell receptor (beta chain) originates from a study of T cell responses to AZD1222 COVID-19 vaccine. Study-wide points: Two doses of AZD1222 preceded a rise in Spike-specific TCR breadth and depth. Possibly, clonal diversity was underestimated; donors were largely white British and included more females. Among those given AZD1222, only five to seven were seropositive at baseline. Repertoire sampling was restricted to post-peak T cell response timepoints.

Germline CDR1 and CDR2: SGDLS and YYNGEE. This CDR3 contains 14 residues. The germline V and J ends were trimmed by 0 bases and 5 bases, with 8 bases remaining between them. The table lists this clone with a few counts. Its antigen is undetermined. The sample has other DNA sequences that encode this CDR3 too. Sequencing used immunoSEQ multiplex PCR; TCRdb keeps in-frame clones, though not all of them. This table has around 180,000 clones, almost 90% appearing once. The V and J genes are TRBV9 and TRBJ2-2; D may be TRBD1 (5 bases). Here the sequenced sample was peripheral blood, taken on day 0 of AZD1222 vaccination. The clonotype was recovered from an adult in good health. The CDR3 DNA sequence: TGTGCCAGCAGCGTAGCTAAGGGGACCGGGGAGCTGTTTTTT. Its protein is CASSVAKGTGELFF.